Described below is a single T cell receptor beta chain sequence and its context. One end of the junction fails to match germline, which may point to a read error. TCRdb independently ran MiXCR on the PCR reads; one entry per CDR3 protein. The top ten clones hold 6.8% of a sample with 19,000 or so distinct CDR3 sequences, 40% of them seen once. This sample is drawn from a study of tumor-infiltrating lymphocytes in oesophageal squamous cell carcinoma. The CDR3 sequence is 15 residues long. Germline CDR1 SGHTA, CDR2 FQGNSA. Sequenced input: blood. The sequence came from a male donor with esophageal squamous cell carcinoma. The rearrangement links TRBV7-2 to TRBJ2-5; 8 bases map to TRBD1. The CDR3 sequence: CASSLQDRENSPLHF. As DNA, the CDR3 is TGTGCCAGCAGCTTACAGGACAGGGAGAATTCACCCCTCCACTTC.